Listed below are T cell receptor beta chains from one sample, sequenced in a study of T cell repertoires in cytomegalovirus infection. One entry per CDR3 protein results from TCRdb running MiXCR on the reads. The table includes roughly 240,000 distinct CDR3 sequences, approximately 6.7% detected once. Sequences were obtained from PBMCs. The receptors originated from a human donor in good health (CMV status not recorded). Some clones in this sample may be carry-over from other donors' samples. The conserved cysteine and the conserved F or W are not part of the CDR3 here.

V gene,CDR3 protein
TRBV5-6,ASSLQGGSEAF
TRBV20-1,SASGGMATDTQY
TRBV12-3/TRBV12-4,ATRDSQLDTGELF
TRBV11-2,ASTLDPNTEAF
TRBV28,ASSFRWDRIDQPQH
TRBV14,ASSLPGRANNEQF
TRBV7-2,ASSLALAGVGNEQF
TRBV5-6,ASSGGPANQPQH
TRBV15,ATSRLERTEAF
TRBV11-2,ASSFGVATEAF
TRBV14,ASSHSGRAYNEQF
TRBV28,AIGNQPQH
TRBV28,ASSLRGQGIQPQH
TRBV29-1,SVLTGFSGANVLT
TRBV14,ASSQVKLAGGPSEQF
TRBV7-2,ASSLIGHSGETQY
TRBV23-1,ASSPQRGGITYEQY
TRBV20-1,SAGGTGGGQPQH
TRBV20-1,SAREDYYGYT
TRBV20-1,SALDPQQAADTQY
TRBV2,ASKGVFTEAF
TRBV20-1,SARAPAGGETQY
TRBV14,ASSQAYEQY
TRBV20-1,SARDKGRGGTEAF
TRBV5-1,ASSGLTSGFSYNEQF
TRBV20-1,SARNKYGELF
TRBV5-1,ASSKGDWAGDTQY
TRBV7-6,ASRLTAGGESPLH
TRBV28,ASSYSNQPQH